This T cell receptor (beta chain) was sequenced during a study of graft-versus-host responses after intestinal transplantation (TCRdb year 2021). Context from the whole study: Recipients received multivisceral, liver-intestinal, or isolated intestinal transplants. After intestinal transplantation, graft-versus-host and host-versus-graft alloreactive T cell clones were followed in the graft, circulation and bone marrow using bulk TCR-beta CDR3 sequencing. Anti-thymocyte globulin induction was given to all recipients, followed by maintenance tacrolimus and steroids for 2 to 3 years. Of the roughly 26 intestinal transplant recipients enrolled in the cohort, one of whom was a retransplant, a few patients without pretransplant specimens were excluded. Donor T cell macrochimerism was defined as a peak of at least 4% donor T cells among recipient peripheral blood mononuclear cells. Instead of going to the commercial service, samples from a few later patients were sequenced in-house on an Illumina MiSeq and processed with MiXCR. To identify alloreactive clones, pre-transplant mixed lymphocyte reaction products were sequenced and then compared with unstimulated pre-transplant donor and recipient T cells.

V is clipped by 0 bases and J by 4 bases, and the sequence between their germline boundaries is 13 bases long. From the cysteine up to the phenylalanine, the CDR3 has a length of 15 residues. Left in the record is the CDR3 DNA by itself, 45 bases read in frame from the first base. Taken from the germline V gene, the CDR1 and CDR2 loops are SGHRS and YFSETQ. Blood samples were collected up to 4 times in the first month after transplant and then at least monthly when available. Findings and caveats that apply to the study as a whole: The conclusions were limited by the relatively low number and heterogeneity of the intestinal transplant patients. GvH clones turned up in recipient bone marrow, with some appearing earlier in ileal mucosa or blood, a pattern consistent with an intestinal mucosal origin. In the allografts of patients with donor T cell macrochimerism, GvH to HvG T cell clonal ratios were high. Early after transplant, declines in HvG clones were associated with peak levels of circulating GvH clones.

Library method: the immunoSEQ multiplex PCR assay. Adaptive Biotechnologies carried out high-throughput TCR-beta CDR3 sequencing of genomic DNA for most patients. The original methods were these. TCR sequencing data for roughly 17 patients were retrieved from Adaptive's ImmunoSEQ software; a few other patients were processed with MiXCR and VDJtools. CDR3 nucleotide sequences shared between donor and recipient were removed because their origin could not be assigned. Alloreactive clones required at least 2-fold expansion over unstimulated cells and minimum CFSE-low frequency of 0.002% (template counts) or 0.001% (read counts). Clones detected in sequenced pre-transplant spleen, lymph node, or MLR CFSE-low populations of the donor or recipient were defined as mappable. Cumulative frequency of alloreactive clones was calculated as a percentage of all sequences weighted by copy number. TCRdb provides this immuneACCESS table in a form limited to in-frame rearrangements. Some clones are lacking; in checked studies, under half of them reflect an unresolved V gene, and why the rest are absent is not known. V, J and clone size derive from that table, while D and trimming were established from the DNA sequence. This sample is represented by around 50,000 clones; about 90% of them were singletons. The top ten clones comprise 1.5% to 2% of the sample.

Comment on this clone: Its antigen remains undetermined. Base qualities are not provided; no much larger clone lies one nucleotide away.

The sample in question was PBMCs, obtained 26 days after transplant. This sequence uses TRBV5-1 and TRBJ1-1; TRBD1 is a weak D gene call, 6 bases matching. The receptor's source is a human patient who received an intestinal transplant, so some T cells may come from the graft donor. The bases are TGCGCCAGCAGCTTGGAGGGGGTTGGGACCACTGAAGCTTTCTTT. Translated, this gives CASSLEGVGTTEAFF.